Here is one T cell receptor beta chain with its context. The antigen is not known. The CDR3 is 13 amino acids. Germline V CDR1 and CDR2: MDHEN, SYDVKM. V lost 7 bases and J 5 bases, leaving 14 bases between the germline ends. These data are taken from a study of T cells after yellow fever vaccination. Study-wide context: Fractions low in cell number were prepared with SMART-Seq v4 Ultra Low Input.

The study made its TCR cDNA through 5'RACE template switching. That step introduced a universal primer site along with UMIs. TCRdb reprocessed the 5' RACE reads via MiXCR and lists one record per CDR3 protein. The sample gives 280,000 or so distinct CDR3 sequences, 8.5% to 10% of which show up once; around 3.3% is in the top ten. Study-wide points: Only a minor proportion of clonotypes was detected across both CD4 and CD8 compartments. Reappearance after the booster was seen for most primary-vaccination clones, at 95% to 97% CD4 and 70% to 90% CD8.

Here the sequenced sample was CD4+ T cells sorted from PBMCs, taken 5 days after the yellow fever booster vaccination. The chain is built from TRBV28 and TRBJ2-5; D is ambiguous. The receptor was derived from a young man who received the YFV17D yellow fever vaccine. The DNA for the CDR3 is TGTGCCAGCACATCTCGGGCTTACGAGACCCAGTACTTC. This gives the protein CASTSRAYETQYF.